The 2 T cell receptor beta chains presented below share a single source sample, sequenced in a study of graft-versus-host responses after intestinal transplantation. TCRdb's copy holds only in-frame clones and misses some; the assay was immunoSEQ multiplex PCR. Of 50,000 or so clones in the sample, 85% to 95% were seen once. Their antigens are not known. The sequencing used unstimulated CD4+ T cells sorted from spleen or lymph node cells, collected before transplant. All receptors derive from a human donor who was the organ donor for an intestinal transplant.

V and J are TRBV7-9 and TRBJ2-7; 13 bases align to TRBD2. The germline gives CDR1 SEHNR, CDR2 FQNEAQ (reference sequence). V shed 2 bases and J 5 bases; nucleotides not matched to a gene: 12. This CDR3 is built from 18 residues. The CDR3 region is CASSLREGLAGRADEQYF. In DNA, the CDR3 is TGTGCCAGCAGCTTAAGAGAGGGACTAGCGGGGAGGGCGGACGAGCAGTACTTC.

The chain links TRBV5-1 to TRBJ2-3; D is possibly TRBD2 (5 bases). Germline V lookup: CDR1 SGHRS, CDR2 YFSETQ. Trimming shortened V by 7 bases and J by 2 bases, and 8 bases separated the two germline ends. The CDR3 spans 12 residues. CDR3 in DNA: TGCGCCAGCTGGGGAGTCACAGATACGCAGTATTTT. Its protein product is CASWGVTDTQYF.